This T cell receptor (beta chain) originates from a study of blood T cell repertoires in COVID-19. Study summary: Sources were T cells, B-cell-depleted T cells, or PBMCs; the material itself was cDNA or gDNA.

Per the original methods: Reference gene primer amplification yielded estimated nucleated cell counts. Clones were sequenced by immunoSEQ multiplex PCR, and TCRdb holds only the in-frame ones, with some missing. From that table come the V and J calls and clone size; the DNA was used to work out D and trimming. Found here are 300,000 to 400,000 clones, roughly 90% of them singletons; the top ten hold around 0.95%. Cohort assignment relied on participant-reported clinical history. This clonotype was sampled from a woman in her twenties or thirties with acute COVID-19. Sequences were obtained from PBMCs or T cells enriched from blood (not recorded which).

The DNA for the CDR3 is TGTGCCAGCAGCGTCGTGGCGGGCCCGAGCACCGGGGAGCTGTTTTTT. This codes for CASSVVAGPSTGELFF. The rearrangement uses TRBV9 and TRBJ2-2; D may be TRBD2 (5 bases). The CDR3 totals 16 residues. Trimming stripped 2 bases from V and 4 bases from J, with 15 bases between. The V gene's germline CDR1 is SGDLS and CDR2 YYNGEE. Full variable domain (remainder filled in from reference TRBV9 and TRBJ2-2): DSGVTQTPKHLITATGQRVTLRCSPRSGDLSVYWYQQSLDQGLQFLIQYYNGEERAKGNILERFSAQQFPDLHSELNLSSLELGDSALYFCASSVVAGPSTGELFFGEGSRLTVL.